This TCR beta chain was captured in a study of tumor-infiltrating lymphocytes in primary liver carcinoma. At the level of the study: Sequenced samples came back with roughly 3.65 to 7.5 million productive TCRbeta reads, and the counts looked alike across tissue types. Study observations and caveats: Detection in all five tumor regions applied to only about 7.5-24% of top clones. Between tumor regions, pairs overlapped more than tumor-adjacent and tumor-blood pairs did.

Co-extraction of RNA and DNA was performed on 20-30 mg of unsorted bulk tissue. Starting material of 500 ng total RNA yielded TCR beta cDNA via a constant-region primer. A slightly modified ARM-PCR protocol with three nested multiplex PCR rounds produced these TCR beta libraries. The study ran its first two PCR rounds for approximately 11 cycles each, using TRBV1-TRBV30 forward primers and a C-beta reverse primer. TCRdb reprocessed the multiplex PCR reads via MiXCR and lists one record per CDR3 protein. The profile shows 65,000 to 80,000 distinct CDR3 sequences, more than 60% of them singletons. The CDR3 runs to 15 residues. Germline V gives CDR1 MNHEY, CDR2 SVGAGI. As concerns this clonotype: Its target is not known. The junction and the germline gene differ at one end; a read error may be behind it.

The V gene is TRBV6-5, the J gene TRBJ2-3; the match to TRBD2 covers 10 bases. The source of this sequence is a man aged 40-49 years with primary liver carcinoma and hepatitis B virus infection. The sample consisted of liver tumor tissue from sampling region 4. As to subset: tumor region T4, right-lateral pole. For the CDR3, the DNA is TGTGCCATCAGTTACGGGACTAGCGACATAGATACGCAGTATTTT. Translating it yields CAISYGTSDIDTQYF.